These T cell receptor beta chains were read from a single sample in a study of T cells in Graves' hyperthyroidism and ophthalmopathy. TCRdb re-derived calls from the multiplex PCR reads in MiXCR, one entry per CDR3 protein. The data show hundreds of thousands of distinct CDR3 sequences, approximately 13% seen once. The sequenced material came from blood. These TCRs come from a woman under 30 with Graves' hyperthyroidism. Both conserved end residues are part of each CDR3. The order of the fields is clone size, CDR3 length, J gene, V gene, D gene, CDR3 DNA, CDR3 protein. The D gene is left open where the match is weak. The size field is filled for only some rows; it gives once, few, many or a size class.

many	14	TRBJ2-3	TRBV15	-	TGTGCCACCAGCAGAGAGTTTGGCACAGATACGCAGTATTTT	CATSREFGTDTQYF
many	14	TRBJ1-3	TRBV7-9	-	TGTGCCAGCAGCCCCGGGAGCTCTGGAAACACCATATATTTT	CASSPGSSGNTIYF
many	14	TRBJ1-1	TRBV9	-	TGTGCCAGCAGCGTGGGACACACGAACACTGAAGCTTTCTTT	CASSVGHTNTEAFF
many	13	TRBJ1-2	TRBV28	TRBD1	TGTGCCAGCAGGATGACAGGGCCCTATGGCTACACCTTC	CASRMTGPYGYTF
few	18	TRBJ2-3	TRBV4-1	-	TGCGCCAGCAGCCAAGGACCCCTAAGGACCCTAGGGGCAGATACGCAGTATTTT	CASSQGPLRTLGADTQYF
many	15	TRBJ2-2	TRBV6-1	TRBD2	TGTGCCAGCAGTAAGACTAGCGTGGGCACCGGGGAGCTGTTTTTT	CASSKTSVGTGELFF
many	15	TRBJ1-2	TRBV5-1	-	TGCGCCAGCAGCTTGGGGACAGTCACTAACTATGGCTACACCTTC	CASSLGTVTNYGYTF
many	14	TRBJ2-7	TRBV20-1	-	TGCAGTGCTAGAGGGGATCGAGGGGCGTACGAGCAGTACTTC	CSARGDRGAYEQYF
many	14	TRBJ1-2	TRBV18	-	TGTGCCAGCTCCCCCGCCGGAGCTAACTATGGCTACACCTTC	CASSPAGANYGYTF
many	14	TRBJ1-1	TRBV20-1	-	TGCAGTGCTAGAGATGAAAGAGGTTCCACTGAAGCTTTCTTT	CSARDERGSTEAFF
many	16	TRBJ2-3	TRBV7-3	-	TGTGCCAGCAGCTTAAGGACGGGGAGCAACACAGATACGCAGTATTTT	CASSLRTGSNTDTQYF
many	19	TRBJ2-2	TRBV28	TRBD2	TGTGCCAGCAGTTTCCCGGGACTAGCGGGAGGTCACGGCACCGGGGAGCTGTTTTTT	CASSFPGLAGGHGTGELFF
many	14	TRBJ2-7	TRBV2	TRBD2	TGTGCCAGCAGTGAAAGCGGGGGCGTGGGGGAGCAGTACTTC	CASSESGGVGEQYF
-	15	TRBJ1-1	TRBV13	TRBD1	TGTGCCAGCAGCTTAAGGACAGGGGGGACCACTGAAGCTTTCTTT	CASSLRTGGTTEAFF
many	16	TRBJ2-3	TRBV10-3	TRBD2	TGTGCCATCAGTGGGACTAGCGGGAGGAAAACAGATACGCAGTATTTT	CAISGTSGRKTDTQYF
-	15	TRBJ2-1	TRBV20-1	TRBD2	TGCAGTGCTAGATTCCCGGGACTAGTTTTCGATGAGCAGTTCTTC	CSARFPGLVFDEQFF
-	18	TRBJ1-2	TRBV3-2	-	TGTGCCAGCAGTCAAAGGCGGTACTTCAGGTGGGGGGCTGATGGCTACACCTTC	CASSQRRYFRWGADGYTF
many	12	TRBJ1-2	TRBV28	-	TGTGCCAGCAGTTTTGACGGACGTGGCTACACCTTC	CASSFDGRGYTF
few	14	TRBJ1-2	TRBV10-1	TRBD1	TGCGCCAGCCGCCAACGGACAGGGGTGAATGGCTACACCTTC	CASRQRTGVNGYTF
many	12	TRBJ1-1	TRBV28	TRBD1	TGTGCCAGCAGTGTCTACAGGGGTGAAGCTTTCTTT	CASSVYRGEAFF
many	12	TRBJ1-2	TRBV12-3/TRBV12-4	-	TGTGCCAGCAGTTCGGGGTACTATGGCTACACCTTC	CASSSGYYGYTF
many	15	TRBJ1-2	TRBV2	-	TGTGCCAGCAGTCTCCAGGGGCTCCCCCGGGGTGGCTACACCTTC	CASSLQGLPRGGYTF
-	17	TRBJ2-1	TRBV14	-	TGTGCCAGCAGCCAAGTTTTCACTTCGAGCTCCTACAATGAGCAGTTCTTC	CASSQVFTSSSYNEQFF
many	14	TRBJ2-7	TRBV28	-	TGTGCCAGCAGTTTTTCGGGGGACTCCTACGAGCAGTACTTC	CASSFSGDSYEQYF
-	16	TRBJ1-2	TRBV4-1	TRBD1	TGCGCCAGCAGCCAAGTCCGCGGGACAGCTCCCTGGGGCTACACCTTC	CASSQVRGTAPWGYTF
many	13	TRBJ1-2	TRBV28	-	TGTGCCGTAAGGGCGGCAACTAACTATGGCTACACCTTC	CAVRAATNYGYTF
few	13	TRBJ1-2	TRBV20-1	-	TGCAGTGCTAGAGACGGGTCTTCCGGGGGCTACACCTTC	CSARDGSSGGYTF
many	12	TRBJ2-7	TRBV6-1	TRBD1	TGTGCCAGCAGCGACAGGGGGCCGGAGCAGTACTTC	CASSDRGPEQYF
many	14	TRBJ1-6	TRBV28	-	TGTGCCAGCAGTTTCCCCGGAGAGTATTCACCCCTCCACTTT	CASSFPGEYSPLHF
many	14	TRBJ1-2	TRBV6-1	-	TGTGCCAGCAGCCCCAGCGGAGGGCCCTATGGCTACACCTTC	CASSPSGGPYGYTF
many	13	TRBJ2-1	TRBV5-1	-	TGCGCCAGCAGCTTGGGGCAGGGCGGTGAGCAGTTCTTC	CASSLGQGGEQFF
-	14	TRBJ2-7	TRBV27	-	TGTGCCAGCAGTTCCTCTACGTTCCTCCGCGAGCAGTACTTC	CASSSSTFLREQYF
-	14	TRBJ1-1	TRBV5-1	-	TGCGCCAGCAGCTTGCGAGGGATACACACTGAAGCTTTCTTT	CASSLRGIHTEAFF
many	14	TRBJ1-2	TRBV6-1	-	TGTGCCAGCAGTGGTAAGGTACACAACTATGGCTACACCTTC	CASSGKVHNYGYTF